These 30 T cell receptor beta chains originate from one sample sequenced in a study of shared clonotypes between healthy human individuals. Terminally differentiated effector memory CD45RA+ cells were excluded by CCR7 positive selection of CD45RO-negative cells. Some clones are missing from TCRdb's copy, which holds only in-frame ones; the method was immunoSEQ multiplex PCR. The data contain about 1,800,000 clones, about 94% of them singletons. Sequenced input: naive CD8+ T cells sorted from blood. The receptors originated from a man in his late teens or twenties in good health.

DNA for the CDR3: TGTGCCAGCACCTCCTCAACAGGGAACTATGGCTACACCTTC. It is translated as CASTSSTGNYGYTF. V is TRBV9 and J is TRBJ1-2, with D perhaps TRBD1 (6 bases). The CDR3 has 14 amino acids. V dropped 6 bases and J dropped 2 bases, with 14 bases sitting between them. CDR1 and CDR2 (germline): SGDLS, YYNGEE.

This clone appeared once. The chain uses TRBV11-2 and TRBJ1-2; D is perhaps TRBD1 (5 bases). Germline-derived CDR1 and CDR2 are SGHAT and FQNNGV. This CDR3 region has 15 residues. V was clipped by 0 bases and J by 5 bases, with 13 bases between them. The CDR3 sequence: CASSLDRGAAYGYTF. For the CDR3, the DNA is TGTGCCAGCAGCTTAGATCGAGGGGCAGCTTATGGCTACACCTTC.

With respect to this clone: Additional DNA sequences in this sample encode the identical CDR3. CDR3 nucleotides: TGTGCCAGCAGTTACTCGGTGGGACAGGTTTCCTACGAGCAGTACTTC. Encoded protein: CASSYSVGQVSYEQYF. This chain joins TRBV6-5 and TRBJ2-7; 8 bases are shared with TRBD1. This CDR3 has 16 residues. Germline CDR1 MNHEY, CDR2 SVGAGI. V gave up 0 bases and J gave up 1 base; unmatched junction bases: 5.

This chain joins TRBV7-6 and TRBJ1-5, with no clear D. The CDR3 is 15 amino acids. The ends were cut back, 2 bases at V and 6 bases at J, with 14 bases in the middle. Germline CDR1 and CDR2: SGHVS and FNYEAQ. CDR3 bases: TGTGCCAGCAGCTTAAGTTTAGGATGGGGTCAGCCCCAGCATTTT. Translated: CASSLSLGWGQPQHF.

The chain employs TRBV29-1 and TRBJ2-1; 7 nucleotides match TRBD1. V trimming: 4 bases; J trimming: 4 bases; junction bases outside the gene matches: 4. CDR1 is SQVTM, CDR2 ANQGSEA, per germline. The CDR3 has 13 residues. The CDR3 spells CSVAPGQYNEQFF. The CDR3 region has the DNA TGCAGCGTTGCCCCGGGACAGTACAATGAGCAGTTCTTC.

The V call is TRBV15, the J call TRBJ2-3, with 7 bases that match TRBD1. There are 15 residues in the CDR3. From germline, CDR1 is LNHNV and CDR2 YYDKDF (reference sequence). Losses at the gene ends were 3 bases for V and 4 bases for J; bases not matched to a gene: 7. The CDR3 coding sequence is TGTGCCACCAGCAGCCCAGGGGGTTGGGCAGATACGCAGTATTTT. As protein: CATSSPGGWADTQYF.

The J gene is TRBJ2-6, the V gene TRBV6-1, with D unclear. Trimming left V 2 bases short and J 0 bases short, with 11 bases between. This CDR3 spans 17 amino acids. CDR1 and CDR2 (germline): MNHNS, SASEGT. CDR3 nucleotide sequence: TGTGCCAGCAGTGAATGGGCCGAATACTCTGGGGCCAACGTCCTGACTTTC. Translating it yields CASSEWAEYSGANVLTF.

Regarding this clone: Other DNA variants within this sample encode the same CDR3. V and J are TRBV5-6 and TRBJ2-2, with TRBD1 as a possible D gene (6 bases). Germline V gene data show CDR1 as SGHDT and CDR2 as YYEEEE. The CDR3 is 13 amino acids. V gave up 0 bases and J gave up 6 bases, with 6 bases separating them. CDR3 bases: TGTGCCAGCAGCTTGGGGACAGCCGGGGAGCTGTTTTTT. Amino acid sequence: CASSLGTAGELFF.

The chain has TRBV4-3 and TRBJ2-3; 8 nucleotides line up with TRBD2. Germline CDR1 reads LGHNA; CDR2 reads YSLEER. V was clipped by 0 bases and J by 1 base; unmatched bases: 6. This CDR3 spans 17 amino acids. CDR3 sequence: CASSQDRGLVGTDTQYF. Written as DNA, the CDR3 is TGCGCCAGCAGCCAAGACCGGGGACTAGTTGGCACAGATACGCAGTATTTT.

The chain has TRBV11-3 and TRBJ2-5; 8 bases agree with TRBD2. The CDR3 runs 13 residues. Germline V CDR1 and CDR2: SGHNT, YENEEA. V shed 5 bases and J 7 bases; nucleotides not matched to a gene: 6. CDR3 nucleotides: TGTGCCAGCAGCCCGGACGGGAGGGCGACCCAGTACTTC. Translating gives CASSPDGRATQYF.

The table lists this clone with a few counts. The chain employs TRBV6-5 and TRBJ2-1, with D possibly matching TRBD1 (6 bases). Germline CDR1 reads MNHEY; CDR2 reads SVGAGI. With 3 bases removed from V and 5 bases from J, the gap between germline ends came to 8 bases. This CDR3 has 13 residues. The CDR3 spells CASSYKGDNEQFF. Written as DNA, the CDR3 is TGTGCCAGCAGTTATAAGGGGGACAATGAGCAGTTCTTC.

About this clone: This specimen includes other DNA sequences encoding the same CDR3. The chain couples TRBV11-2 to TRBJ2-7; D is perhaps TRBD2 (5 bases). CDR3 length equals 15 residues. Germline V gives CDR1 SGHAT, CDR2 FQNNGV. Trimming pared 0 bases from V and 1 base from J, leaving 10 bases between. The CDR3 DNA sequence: TGTGCCAGCAGCTTAGAGGCGGGTCCTTCCTACGAGCAGTACTTC. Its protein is CASSLEAGPSYEQYF.

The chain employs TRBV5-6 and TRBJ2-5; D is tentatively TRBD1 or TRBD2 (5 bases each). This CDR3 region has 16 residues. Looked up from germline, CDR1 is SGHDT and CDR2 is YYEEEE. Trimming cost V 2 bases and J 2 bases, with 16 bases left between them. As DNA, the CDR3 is TGTGCCAGCAGCTTCCCGGGACGAGCCCCTCAAGAGACCCAGTACTTC. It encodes CASSFPGRAPQETQYF.

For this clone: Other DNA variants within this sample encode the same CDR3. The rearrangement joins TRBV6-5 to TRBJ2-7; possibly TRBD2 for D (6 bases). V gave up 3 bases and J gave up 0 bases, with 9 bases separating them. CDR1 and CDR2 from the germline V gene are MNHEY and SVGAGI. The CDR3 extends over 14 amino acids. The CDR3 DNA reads TGTGCCAGCAGTTATACCGGGGGCTCCTACGAGCAGTACTTC. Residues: CASSYTGGSYEQYF.

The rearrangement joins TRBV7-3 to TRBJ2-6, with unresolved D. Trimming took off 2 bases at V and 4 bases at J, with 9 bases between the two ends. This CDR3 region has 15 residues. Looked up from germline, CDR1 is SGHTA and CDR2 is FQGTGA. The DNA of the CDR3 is TGTGCCAGCAGCTTAGGCCCTCTAGGGGCCAACGTCCTGACTTTC. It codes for CASSLGPLGANVLTF. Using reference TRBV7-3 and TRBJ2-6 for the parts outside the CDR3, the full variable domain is GAGVSQTPSNKVTEKGKYVELRCDPISGHTALYWYRQSLGQGPEFLIYFQGTGAADDSGLPNDRFFAVRPEGSVSTLKIQRTERGDSAVYLCASSLGPLGANVLTFGAGSRLTVL.

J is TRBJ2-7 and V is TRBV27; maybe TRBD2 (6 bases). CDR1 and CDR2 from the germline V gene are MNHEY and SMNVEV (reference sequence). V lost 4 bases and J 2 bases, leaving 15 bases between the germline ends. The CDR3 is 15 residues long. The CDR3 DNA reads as TGTGCCAGCAGTTCCCCTTTAGCGGAACCCTACGAGCAGTACTTC. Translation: CASSSPLAEPYEQYF.

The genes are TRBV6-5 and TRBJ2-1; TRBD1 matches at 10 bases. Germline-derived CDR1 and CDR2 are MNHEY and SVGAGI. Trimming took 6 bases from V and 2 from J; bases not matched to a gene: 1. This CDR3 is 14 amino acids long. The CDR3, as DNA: TGTGCCAGCAGGGGACAGGGGCCCTACAATGAGCAGTTCTTC. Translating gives CASRGQGPYNEQFF.

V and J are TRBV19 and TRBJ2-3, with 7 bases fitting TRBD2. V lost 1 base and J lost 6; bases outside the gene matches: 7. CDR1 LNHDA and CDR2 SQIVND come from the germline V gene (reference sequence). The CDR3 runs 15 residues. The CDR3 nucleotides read TGTGCCAGTAGTATAGCGGGGGGAGCAGGGGATACGCAGTATTTT. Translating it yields CASSIAGGAGDTQYF.

The CDR3 reads CASSQNGGTGELFF. CDR3 coding DNA: TGTGCCAGCAGCCAAAATGGTGGAACCGGGGAGCTGTTTTTT. This chain uses TRBV4-2 with TRBJ2-2; unclear D gene. The V and J ends lost 2 bases and 5 bases respectively, with 9 bases between them. The CDR3 totals 14 residues. Germline assignment: CDR1 LGHNA and CDR2 YNFKEQ.

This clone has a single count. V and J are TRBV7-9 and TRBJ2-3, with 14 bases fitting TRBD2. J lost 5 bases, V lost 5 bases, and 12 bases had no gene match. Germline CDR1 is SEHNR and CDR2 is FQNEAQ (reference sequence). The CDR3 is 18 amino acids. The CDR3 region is CASSPAMGLAGEGDTQYF. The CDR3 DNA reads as TGTGCCAGCAGCCCAGCCATGGGACTAGCGGGAGAGGGAGATACGCAGTATTTT.

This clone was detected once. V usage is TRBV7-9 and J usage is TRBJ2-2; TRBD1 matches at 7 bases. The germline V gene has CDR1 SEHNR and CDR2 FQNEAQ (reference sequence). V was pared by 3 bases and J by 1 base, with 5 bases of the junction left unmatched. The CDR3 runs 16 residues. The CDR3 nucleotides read TGTGCCAGCAGCTTGCAATGGACAGGGAACACCGGGGAGCTGTTTTTT. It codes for CASSLQWTGNTGELFF.

CDR3 loop: CASSTGADTEAFF. In DNA form, the CDR3 reads TGTGCCAGCAGTACAGGGGCGGATACTGAAGCTTTCTTT. The V and J genes are TRBV6-5 and TRBJ1-1; TRBD1 aligns across 7 bases. V was clipped by 5 bases and J by 5 bases; unmatched bases: 5. Per the germline V gene, CDR1 is MNHEY and CDR2 is SVGAGI. The length of the CDR3 is 13 residues.

CDR3 region: CASSQGTFINEQFF. DNA of the CDR3: TGCGCCAGCAGCCAGGGGACCTTCATAAATGAGCAGTTCTTC. The genes are TRBV4-3 and TRBJ2-1, with D perhaps being TRBD1 or TRBD2 (5 bases each). CDR3 length equals 14 residues. Germline lookup yields CDR1 LGHNA and CDR2 YSLEER. Trimming pared 3 bases from V and 7 bases from J, leaving 13 bases between.

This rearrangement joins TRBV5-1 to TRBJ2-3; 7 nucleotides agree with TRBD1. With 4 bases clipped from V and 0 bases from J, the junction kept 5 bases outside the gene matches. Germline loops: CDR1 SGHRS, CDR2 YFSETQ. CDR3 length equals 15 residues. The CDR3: CASSAGTESTDTQYF. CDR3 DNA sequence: TGCGCCAGCAGCGCCGGGACAGAGAGCACAGATACGCAGTATTTT.

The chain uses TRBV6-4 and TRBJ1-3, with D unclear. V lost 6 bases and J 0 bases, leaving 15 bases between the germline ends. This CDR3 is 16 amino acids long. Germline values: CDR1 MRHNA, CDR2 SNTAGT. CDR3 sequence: CASRNTGPSSGNTIYF. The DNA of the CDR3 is TGTGCCAGCAGAAACACCGGGCCTTCCTCTGGAAACACCATATATTTT.

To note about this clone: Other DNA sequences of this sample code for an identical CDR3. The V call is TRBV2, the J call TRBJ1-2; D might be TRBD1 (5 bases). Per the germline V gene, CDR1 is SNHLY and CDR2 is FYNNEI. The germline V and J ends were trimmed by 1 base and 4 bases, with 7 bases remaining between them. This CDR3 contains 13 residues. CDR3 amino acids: CASSEGTSYGYTF. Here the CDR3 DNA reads TGTGCCAGCAGTGAAGGGACAAGCTATGGCTACACCTTC.

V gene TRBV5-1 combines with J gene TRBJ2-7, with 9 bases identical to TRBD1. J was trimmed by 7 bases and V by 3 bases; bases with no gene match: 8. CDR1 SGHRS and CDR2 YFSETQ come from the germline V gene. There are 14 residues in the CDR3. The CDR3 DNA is TGCGCCAGCAGCTCGGACAGGGGATTGTTTGAGCAGTACTTC. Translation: CASSSDRGLFEQYF.

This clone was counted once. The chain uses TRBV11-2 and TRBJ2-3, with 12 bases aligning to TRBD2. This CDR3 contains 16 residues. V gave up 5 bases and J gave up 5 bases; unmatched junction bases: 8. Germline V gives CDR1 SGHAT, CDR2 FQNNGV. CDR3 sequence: CASSIRGLAGIDTQYF. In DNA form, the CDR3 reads TGTGCCAGCAGCATACGCGGACTAGCGGGGATAGATACGCAGTATTTT. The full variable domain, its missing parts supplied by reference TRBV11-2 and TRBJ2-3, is EAGVAQSPRYKIIEKRQSVAFWCNPISGHATLYWYQQILGQGPKLLIQFQNNGVVDDSQLPKDRFSAERLKGVDSTLKIQPAKLEDSAVYLCASSIRGLAGIDTQYFGPGTRLTVL.

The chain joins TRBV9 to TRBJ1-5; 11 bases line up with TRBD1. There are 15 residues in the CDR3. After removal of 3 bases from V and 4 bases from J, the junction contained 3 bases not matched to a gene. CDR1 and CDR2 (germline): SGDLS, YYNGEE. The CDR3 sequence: CASSAGTGGNQPQHF. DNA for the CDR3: TGTGCCAGCAGCGCCGGGACAGGGGGTAATCAGCCCCAGCATTTT.

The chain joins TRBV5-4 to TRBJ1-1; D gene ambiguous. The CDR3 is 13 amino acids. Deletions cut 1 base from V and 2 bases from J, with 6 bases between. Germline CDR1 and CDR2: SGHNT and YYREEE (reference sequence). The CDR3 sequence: CASSLPPNTEAFF. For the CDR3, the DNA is TGTGCCAGCAGCTTGCCCCCTAACACTGAAGCTTTCTTT.